The 13 T cell receptor beta chains below were found in one sample sequenced in a study of T cell responses to AZD1222 COVID-19 vaccine. Assay: immunoSEQ multiplex PCR; the TCRdb copy retains only in-frame clones and omits some. Of approximately 150,000 clones in the sample, over 90% were seen once. The sample in question was peripheral blood, obtained on day 0 of MenACWY control vaccination. The source is an adult in good health.

The J gene is TRBJ1-6, the V gene TRBV4-1; no reliable D call. Trimming cost V 0 bases and J 7 bases, with 19 bases left between them. The length of the CDR3 is 18 residues. Looked up from germline, CDR1 is MGHRA and CDR2 is YSYEKL. The CDR3 DNA follows: TGCGCCAGCAGCCAAGAGGCCCACCCCGGCACCAGAAATTCACCCCTCCACTTT. Its protein product is CASSQEAHPGTRNSPLHF.

The CDR3 bases are TGTGCCAGCAGCGTAGCCGAAAGGCCGAACACTGAAGCTTTCTTT. Protein sequence: CASSVAERPNTEAFF. The chain couples TRBV9 to TRBJ1-1, with D hard to call. V was shortened by 0 bases and J by 1 base, with 10 bases between the two germline ends. The CDR3 runs to 15 residues. Germline CDR1 and CDR2: SGDLS and YYNGEE.

V gene TRBV19 combines with J gene TRBJ1-4; D unclear. V lost 7 bases and J lost 5, with 20 bases in between. The CDR3 contains 16 residues. CDR1 is LNHDA, CDR2 SQIVND, per germline (reference sequence). The CDR3 loop reads CASTWSGTAGNEKLFF. The CDR3 DNA is TGTGCCAGTACTTGGAGCGGAACGGCTGGAAATGAAAAACTGTTTTTT.

This clone has just a few counts. The chain joins TRBV7-3 to TRBJ1-1; D ambiguous. V dropped 5 bases and J dropped 0 bases, with 7 bases sitting between them. Germline V gives CDR1 SGHTA, CDR2 FQGTGA. CDR3 size: 13 residues. CDR3 amino acids: CASSRDMNTEAFF. The CDR3 DNA reads TGTGCCAGCAGCCGAGACATGAACACTGAAGCTTTCTTT.

The sample holds one count of this clone. The chain recombines TRBV12-5 with TRBJ1-5, with 9 bases identical to TRBD1. The trim removed 0 bases at V and 3 bases at J, leaving 12 bases unmatched. Germline values: CDR1 LGHNT, CDR2 FRNRAP. This CDR3 is 19 amino acids long. CDR3 DNA: TGTGCTAGTGGTTTGGTACTCTGGGACAGGGAAAGGGACAATCAGCCCCAGCATTTT. It encodes CASGLVLWDRERDNQPQHF.

The chain employs TRBV19 and TRBJ1-3; tentative D call: TRBD1 (5 bases). The V gene lost 7 bases and the J gene lost 4 bases, with 14 bases spanning the gap. Germline V gene sequence: CDR1 LNHDA, CDR2 SQIVND (reference sequence). The CDR3 is 14 amino acids. CDR3 DNA: TGTGCCAGTAACCCTGGGGCACCCGGAAACACCATATATTTT. Translating it yields CASNPGAPGNTIYF.

CDR3 nucleotide sequence: TGTGCCAGCAGCTTAGGGGTGAGAGGGAACTCTGGAAACACCATATATTTT. This codes for CASSLGVRGNSGNTIYF. The rearrangement joins TRBV7-8 to TRBJ1-3; no clear D gene. The CDR3 runs to 17 residues. The V end was cut by 1 base, the J end by 0 bases, with 13 bases between. CDR1 is SGHVS, CDR2 FQNEAQ, per germline. Full variable domain (missing parts from reference TRBV7-8 and TRBJ1-3): GAGVSQSPRYKVAKRGQDVALRCDPISGHVSLFWYQQALGQGPEFLTYFQNEAQLDKSGLPSDRFFAERPEGSVSTLKIQRTQQEDSAVYLCASSLGVRGNSGNTIYFGEGSWLTVV.

J is TRBJ1-3 and V is TRBV9; no firm D call. Trimming removed 0 bases from V and 0 bases from J, with 13 bases in between. Germline loops: CDR1 SGDLS, CDR2 YYNGEE. This CDR3 region has 17 residues. The chain's CDR3 is CASSVAPDGFSGNTIYF. The CDR3 nucleotides are TGTGCCAGCAGCGTAGCCCCGGACGGGTTCTCTGGAAACACCATATATTTT.

This rearrangement joins TRBV28 to TRBJ2-4, with D uncertain. The CDR3 has 13 amino acids. The V end was cut by 2 bases, the J end by 6 bases, with 8 bases between. The germline V gene encodes CDR1 MDHEN and CDR2 SYDVKM. CDR3 amino acids: CASSLLSGNIQYF. CDR3 nucleotide sequence: TGTGCCAGCAGTTTACTGTCGGGAAACATTCAGTACTTC.

This clone was picked up one time. V usage is TRBV3-1 (or the pseudogene TRBV3-2) and J usage is TRBJ2-7; 7 positions match TRBD1. The CDR3 covers 13 residues. With V trimmed by 10 bases and J by 0 bases, 6 bases remained unmatched. Germline lookup yields CDR1 LGHDT and CDR2 YNNKEL (reference sequence). The CDR3 DNA follows: TGTGCCACCCAGGGGGACAGCTCCTACGAGCAGTACTTC. It encodes CATQGDSSYEQYF.

The chain joins TRBV15 to TRBJ2-1; a possible D gene is TRBD1 (6 bases). This CDR3 comprises 12 residues. Trimming removed 6 bases at V and 7 bases at J, with 10 bases between. From germline, CDR1 is LNHNV and CDR2 YYDKDF (reference sequence). DNA of the CDR3: TGTGCCACCAGTTTCAGGGGTAATGAGCAGTTCTTC. As protein: CATSFRGNEQFF.

The chain is built from TRBV5-6 and TRBJ1-4, with 8 bases that match TRBD1. Germline CDR1 is SGHDT and CDR2 is YYEEEE. Unmatched junction bases numbered 8, after V lost 2 bases and J lost 8 bases. The CDR3 extends over 15 amino acids. The CDR3 sequence: CASSFRTGWDEKLFF. The CDR3 DNA sequence: TGTGCCAGCAGCTTCCGGACAGGGTGGGACGAAAAACTGTTTTTT.

V is TRBV19 and J is TRBJ1-1; D remains unclear. Trimming took 4 bases from V and 3 from J, leaving 6 bases between them. Looked up from germline, CDR1 is LNHDA and CDR2 is SQIVND (reference sequence). The CDR3 length is 12 residues. CDR3 region: CASSTRYTEAFF. CDR3 in DNA: TGTGCCAGTAGTACTCGATACACTGAAGCTTTCTTT.